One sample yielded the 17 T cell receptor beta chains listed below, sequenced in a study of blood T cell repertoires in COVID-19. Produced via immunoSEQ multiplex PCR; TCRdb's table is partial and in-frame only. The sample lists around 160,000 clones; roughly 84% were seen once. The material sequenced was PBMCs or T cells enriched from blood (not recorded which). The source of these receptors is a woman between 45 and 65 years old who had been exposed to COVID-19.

Written as DNA, the CDR3 is TGTGCCAGCAGCGCCGGGGGGGTCAACACCGGGGAGCTGTTTTTT. Protein product: CASSAGGVNTGELFF. J is TRBJ2-2 and V is TRBV9, with TRBD2 identical over 8 bases. This CDR3 spans 15 amino acids. Germline V CDR1 and CDR2: SGDLS, YYNGEE. Unmatched junction bases numbered 3, after V lost 3 bases and J lost 2 bases. Variable domain in full (rest from reference TRBV9 and TRBJ2-2): DSGVTQTPKHLITATGQRVTLRCSPRSGDLSVYWYQQSLDQGLQFLIQYYNGEERAKGNILERFSAQQFPDLHSELNLSSLELGDSALYFCASSAGGVNTGELFFGEGSRLTVL.

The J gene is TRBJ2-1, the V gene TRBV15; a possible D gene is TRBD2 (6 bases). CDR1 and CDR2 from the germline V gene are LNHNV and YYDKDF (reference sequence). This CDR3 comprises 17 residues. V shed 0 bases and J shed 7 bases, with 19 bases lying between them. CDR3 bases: TGTGCCACCAGCAGAGAAAGTGCGTGGTCAGGAGGGAATGAGCAGTTCTTC. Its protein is CATSRESAWSGGNEQFF.

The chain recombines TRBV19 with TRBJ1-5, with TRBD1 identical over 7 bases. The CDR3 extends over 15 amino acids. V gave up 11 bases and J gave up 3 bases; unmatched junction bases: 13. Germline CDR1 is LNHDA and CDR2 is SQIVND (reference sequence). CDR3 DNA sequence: TGTGCCGGGAGCCGGGACAGAGGATTCAATCAGCCCCAGCATTTT. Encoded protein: CAGSRDRGFNQPQHF.

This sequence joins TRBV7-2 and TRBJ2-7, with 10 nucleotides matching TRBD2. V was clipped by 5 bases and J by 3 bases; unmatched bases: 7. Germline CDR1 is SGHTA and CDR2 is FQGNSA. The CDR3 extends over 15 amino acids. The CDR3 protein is CASSPSGRVNYEQYF. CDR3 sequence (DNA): TGTGCCAGCAGCCCTAGCGGGAGAGTTAACTACGAGCAGTACTTC.

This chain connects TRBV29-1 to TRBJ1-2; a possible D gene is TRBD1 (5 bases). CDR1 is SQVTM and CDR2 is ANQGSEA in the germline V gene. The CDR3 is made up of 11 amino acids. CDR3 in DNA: TGCGGGGAAGGCAGGGAATATGGCTACACCTTC. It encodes CGEGREYGYTF.

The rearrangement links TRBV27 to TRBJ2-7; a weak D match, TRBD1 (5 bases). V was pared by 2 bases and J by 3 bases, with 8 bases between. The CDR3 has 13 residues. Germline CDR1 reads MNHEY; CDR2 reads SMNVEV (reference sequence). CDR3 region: CASSLRGIYEQYF. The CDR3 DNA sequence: TGTGCCAGCAGTTTAAGGGGTATCTACGAGCAGTACTTC.

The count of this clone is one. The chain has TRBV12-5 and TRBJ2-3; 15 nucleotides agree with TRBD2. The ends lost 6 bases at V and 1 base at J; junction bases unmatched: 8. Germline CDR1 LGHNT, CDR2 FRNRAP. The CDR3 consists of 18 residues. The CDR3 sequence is CASGPGLAGGLGTDTQYF. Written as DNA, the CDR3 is TGTGCTAGTGGCCCTGGACTAGCGGGAGGGTTGGGCACAGATACGCAGTATTTT. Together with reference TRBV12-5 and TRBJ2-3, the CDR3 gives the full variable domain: DARVTQTPRHKVTEMGQEVTMRCQPILGHNTVFWYRQTMMQGLELLAYFRNRAPLDDSGMPKDRFSAEMPDATLATLKIQPSEPRDSAVYFCASGPGLAGGLGTDTQYFGPGTRLTVL.

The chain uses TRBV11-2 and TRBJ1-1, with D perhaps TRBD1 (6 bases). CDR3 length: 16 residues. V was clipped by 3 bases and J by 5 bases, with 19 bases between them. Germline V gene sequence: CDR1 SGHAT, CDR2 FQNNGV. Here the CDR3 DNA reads TGTGCCAGCAGCTTGCCCTCGGCGGGGAGGGGGACTGAAGCTTTCTTT. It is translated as CASSLPSAGRGTEAFF.

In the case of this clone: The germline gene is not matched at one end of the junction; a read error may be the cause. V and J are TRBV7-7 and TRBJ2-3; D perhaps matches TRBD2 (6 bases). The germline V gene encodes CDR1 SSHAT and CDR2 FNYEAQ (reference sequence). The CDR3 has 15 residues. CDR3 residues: CASSPGTGGTDTQYF. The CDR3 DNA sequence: TGTGCTAGCAGCCCCGGAACGGGGGGCACAGATACGCAGTATTTT.

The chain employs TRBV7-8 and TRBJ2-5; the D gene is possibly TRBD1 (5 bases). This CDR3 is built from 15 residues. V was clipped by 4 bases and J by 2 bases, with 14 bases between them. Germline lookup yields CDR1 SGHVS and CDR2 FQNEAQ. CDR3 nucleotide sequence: TGTGCCAGCAGCTCCCCTACAGGATATCAAGAGACCCAGTACTTC. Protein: CASSSPTGYQETQYF.

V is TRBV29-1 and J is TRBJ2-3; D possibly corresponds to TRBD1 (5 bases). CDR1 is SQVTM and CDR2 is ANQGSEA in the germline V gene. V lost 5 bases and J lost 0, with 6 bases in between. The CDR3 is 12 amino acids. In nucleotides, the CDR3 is TGCAGCGTTTGGGGCAGCACAGATACGCAGTATTTT. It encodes CSVWGSTDTQYF.

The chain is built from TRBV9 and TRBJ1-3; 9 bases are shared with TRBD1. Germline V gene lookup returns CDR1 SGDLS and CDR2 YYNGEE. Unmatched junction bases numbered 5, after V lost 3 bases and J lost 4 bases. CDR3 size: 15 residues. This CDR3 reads CASSAGQGKGNTIYF. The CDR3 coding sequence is TGTGCCAGCAGCGCCGGACAGGGGAAGGGAAACACCATATATTTT.

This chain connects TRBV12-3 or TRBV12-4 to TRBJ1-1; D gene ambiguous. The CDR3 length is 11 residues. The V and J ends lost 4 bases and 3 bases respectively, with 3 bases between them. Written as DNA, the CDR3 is TGTGCCAGCAGTTCTTACACTGAAGCTTTCTTT. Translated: CASSSYTEAFF.

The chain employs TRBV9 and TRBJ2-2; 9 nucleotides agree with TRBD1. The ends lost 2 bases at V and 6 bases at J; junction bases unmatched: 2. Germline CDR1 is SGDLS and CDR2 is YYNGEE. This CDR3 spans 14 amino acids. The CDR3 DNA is TGTGCCAGCAGCGTCGACAGGGGGGCCGGGGAGCTGTTTTTT. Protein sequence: CASSVDRGAGELFF.

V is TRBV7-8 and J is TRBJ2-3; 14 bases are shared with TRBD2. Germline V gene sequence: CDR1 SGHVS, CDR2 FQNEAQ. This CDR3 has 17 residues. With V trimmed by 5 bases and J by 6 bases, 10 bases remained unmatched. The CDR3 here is CASSLWTSGGSHDTQYF. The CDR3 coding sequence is TGTGCCAGCAGCCTCTGGACTAGCGGGGGGTCACATGATACGCAGTATTTT. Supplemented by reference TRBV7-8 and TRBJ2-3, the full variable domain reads GAGVSQSPRYKVAKRGQDVALRCDPISGHVSLFWYQQALGQGPEFLTYFQNEAQLDKSGLPSDRFFAERPEGSVSTLKIQRTQQEDSAVYLCASSLWTSGGSHDTQYFGPGTRLTVL.

CDR3 sequence reads: CASSHIAGGQGATGELFF. The CDR3 nucleotides are TGTGCCAGCAGTCACATAGCCGGGGGACAGGGGGCCACCGGGGAGCTGTTTTTT. The V and J genes are TRBV7-8 and TRBJ2-2, with 12 bases fitting TRBD1. V lost 6 bases to trimming and J lost 4 bases; unmatched junction nucleotides: 12. CDR3 size: 18 residues. CDR1 is SGHVS, CDR2 FQNEAQ, per germline.

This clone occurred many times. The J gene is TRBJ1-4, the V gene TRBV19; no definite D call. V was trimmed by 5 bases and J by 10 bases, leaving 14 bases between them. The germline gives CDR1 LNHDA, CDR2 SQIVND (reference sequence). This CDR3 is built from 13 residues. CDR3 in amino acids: CASSVRRDGKLFF. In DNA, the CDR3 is TGTGCCAGTAGTGTAAGGAGGGATGGAAAACTGTTTTTT.